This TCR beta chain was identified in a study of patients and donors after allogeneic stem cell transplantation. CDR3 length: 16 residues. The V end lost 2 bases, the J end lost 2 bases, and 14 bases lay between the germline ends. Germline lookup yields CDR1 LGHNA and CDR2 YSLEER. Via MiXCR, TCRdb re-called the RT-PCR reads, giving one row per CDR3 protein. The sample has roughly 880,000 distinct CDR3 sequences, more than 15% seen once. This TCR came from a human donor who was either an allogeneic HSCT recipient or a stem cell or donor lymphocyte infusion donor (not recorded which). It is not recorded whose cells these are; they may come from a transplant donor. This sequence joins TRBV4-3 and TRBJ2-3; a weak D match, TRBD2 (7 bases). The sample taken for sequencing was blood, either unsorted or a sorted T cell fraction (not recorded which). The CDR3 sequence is CASSQKWGGLTDTQYF. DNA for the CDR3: TGCGCCAGCAGCCAAAAATGGGGGGGGCTCACAGATACGCAGTATTTT.